This passage covers 10 T cell receptor beta chains from one sample sequenced in a study of blood T cell repertoires in COVID-19. Clones were read by immunoSEQ multiplex PCR, and TCRdb kept only the in-frame ones, dropping some. The sample contains around 33,000 clones, about 74% of which appear only once. Sequencing used peripheral blood. These receptors came from a human donor in a cohort sampled during active COVID-19.

This chain connects TRBV18 to TRBJ2-1, with 9 bases fitting TRBD1. The CDR3 is 15 amino acids. Germline-derived CDR1 and CDR2 are KGHSH and LQKENI. V lost 0 bases, J lost 4 bases, and 1 base stayed unmatched. The CDR3 sequence is CASSPPGQGYNEQFF. The CDR3, as DNA: TGTGCCAGCTCACCACCGGGACAGGGATACAATGAGCAGTTCTTC.

The chain links TRBV6-5 to TRBJ2-7; 8 nucleotides agree with TRBD2. The CDR3 sequence is 14 residues long. After removal of 4 bases from V and 2 bases from J, the junction contained 4 bases not matched to a gene. CDR1 MNHEY and CDR2 SVGAGI come from the germline V gene. Here the CDR3 DNA reads TGTGCCAGCAGTTCGCTAGCGGGTCCCTACGAGCAGTACTTC. Encoded protein: CASSSLAGPYEQYF.

The V call is TRBV2, the J call TRBJ2-1, with D maybe TRBD2 (6 bases). The CDR3 has 15 residues. V lost 4 bases, J lost 4 bases, and 14 bases lay in between. Germline values: CDR1 SNHLY, CDR2 FYNNEI. The CDR3 region has the DNA TGTGCCAGCAGTGCGGCAGCGGGTGTTTACAATGAGCAGTTCTTC. Encoded protein: CASSAAAGVYNEQFF.

The CDR3 reads CASSPDRLRQSEAFF. Here the CDR3 DNA reads TGTGCCAGCAGCCCCGACCGACTCAGACAGTCTGAAGCTTTCTTT. V usage is TRBV6-5 and J usage is TRBJ1-1; a weak D match, TRBD1 (5 bases). The V end lost 6 bases, the J end lost 6 bases, and 20 bases lay between the germline ends. CDR3 length equals 15 residues. Germline V lookup: CDR1 MNHEY, CDR2 SVGAGI.

This rearrangement joins TRBV6-5 to TRBJ1-2; 7 bases agree with TRBD1. The CDR3 spans 13 residues. Germline V lookup: CDR1 MNHEY, CDR2 SVGAGI. The J segment lost 8 bases and the V segment lost 10 bases, leaving 13 bases of the junction unmatched. CDR3 sequence (DNA): TGTGCCACTTCGATCGACAGGGCTGGAGGCTACACCTTC. This encodes CATSIDRAGGYTF.

The rearrangement links TRBV2 to TRBJ2-7; tentative D call: TRBD1 (5 bases). Looked up from germline, CDR1 is SNHLY and CDR2 is FYNNEI. CDR3 length equals 17 residues. Between the trimmed V and J ends, which lost 5 bases and 0 bases, there was a span of 20 bases. The CDR3 protein is CASSQDTNPPFSYEQYF. Written as DNA, the CDR3 is TGTGCCAGCAGTCAGGACACAAACCCTCCCTTCTCCTACGAGCAGTACTTC.

This clone appeared once. The chain uses TRBV18 and TRBJ2-5; no clear D gene. V lost 6 bases to trimming and J lost 2 bases, with 4 bases between them. From germline, CDR1 is KGHSH and CDR2 LQKENI. The CDR3 contains 11 residues. The CDR3 here is CASSEQETQYF. DNA of the CDR3: TGTGCCAGCTCGGAGCAAGAGACCCAGTACTTC.

V usage is TRBV2 and J usage is TRBJ1-4; TRBD1 matches 8 bases. Germline-derived CDR1 and CDR2 are SNHLY and FYNNEI. This CDR3 region has 15 residues. Unmatched junction bases numbered 9, after V lost 8 bases and J lost 4 bases. The CDR3 sequence: CASLGYRGNNEKLFF. The CDR3 bases are TGTGCCAGCCTAGGGTACAGGGGGAATAATGAAAAACTGTTTTTT.

The chain links TRBV6-5 to TRBJ2-7; 7 nucleotides line up with TRBD2. The CDR3 is made up of 15 amino acids. After removal of 6 bases from V and 2 bases from J, the junction contained 10 bases not matched to a gene. Germline CDR1 and CDR2: MNHEY and SVGAGI. The CDR3 sequence: CASRGRASDTYEQYF. The CDR3 DNA follows: TGTGCCAGCAGAGGGAGGGCTAGCGACACCTACGAGCAGTACTTC.

The V call is TRBV20-1, the J call TRBJ2-1; D gene ambiguous. CDR1 is DFQATT and CDR2 is SNEGSKA in the germline V gene (reference sequence). CDR3 length equals 13 residues. The V end lost 3 bases, the J end lost 3 bases, and 9 bases lay between the germline ends. The CDR3 region has the DNA TGCAGTGCTAGTGAGCGAATCTACAATGAGCAGTTCTTC. Translated, it gives CSASERIYNEQFF.